A single T cell receptor (beta chain) is shown here with its context. As yet, its antigen is unknown. The sample belongs to a study of CD8 T cells in ankylosing spondylitis. Study results and caveats: Blood from ankylosing spondylitis patients appeared to carry a characteristic eight-variant TCR beta motif. CD8+ disease-linked clones were present at relatively low frequencies in blood.

Quantitative 5'-RACE with molecular barcodes generated TCR beta libraries. TCRdb re-analysed the 5' RACE reads in MiXCR, keeping a single row per CDR3 protein. The data hold some 840,000 distinct CDR3 sequences, with 12% observed a single time. CDR1 and CDR2 from the germline V gene are DFQATT and SNEGSKA (reference sequence). V shed 6 bases and J 0 bases; nucleotides not matched to a gene: 10. The CDR3 covers 15 residues. The source of this sequence is a male donor with ankylosing spondylitis. The specimen sequenced was blood, either unsorted or a sorted T cell fraction (not recorded which). The chain links TRBV20-1 to TRBJ1-1; 7 nucleotides line up with TRBD1. The CDR3 sequence is CSASRQGTMNTEAFF. CDR3 bases: TGCAGTGCGTCCCGACAGGGCACAATGAACACTGAAGCTTTCTTT.